These T cell receptor beta chains were read from a single sample in a study of response to subunit inactivated influenza vaccine. TCRdb re-called the RT-PCR reads with MiXCR, one entry per CDR3 protein. The data contain about 540,000 distinct CDR3 sequences, less than 15% of them seen just once; the ten biggest clones take up over 8.5%. The source material was PBMCs from blood, sampled less than 13 days after vaccination. These receptors were obtained from a man in his fifties or sixties who received an inactivated influenza vaccine. The CDR3 runs from the conserved cysteine through the conserved F or W. D genes are given only for firm matches. Part of the rows lack a size; the others show once, few, many or a class for expanded clones.

d_gene: TRBD1; abundance: few; len: 15; v_gene: TRBV2; j_gene: TRBJ2-7; CDR3aa: CASSERTGSPYEQYF; CDR3nt: TGTGCCAGCAGTGAAAGGACAGGGAGTCCCTACGAGCAGTACTTC
d_gene: -; abundance: few; len: 15; v_gene: TRBV14; j_gene: TRBJ2-4; CDR3aa: CASSQNDLAKNIQYF; CDR3nt: TGTGCCAGCAGCCAGAATGATTTAGCCAAAAACATTCAGTACTTC
d_gene: TRBD2; abundance: -; len: 14; v_gene: TRBV20-1; j_gene: TRBJ2-5; CDR3aa: CSVRRGRGEETQYF; CDR3nt: TGCAGTGTTCGCCGAGGACGGGGGGAAGAGACCCAGTACTTC
d_gene: -; abundance: -; len: 16; v_gene: TRBV24-1; j_gene: TRBJ2-1; CDR3aa: CATSDPTGTTYNEQFF; CDR3nt: TGTGCCACCAGTGATCCGACGGGGACCACCTACAATGAGCAGTTCTTC
d_gene: TRBD1; abundance: few; len: 14; v_gene: TRBV29-1; j_gene: TRBJ1-2; CDR3aa: CSVGGDRPNYGYTF; CDR3nt: TGCAGCGTTGGGGGGGACAGGCCCAACTATGGCTACACCTTC
d_gene: TRBD2; abundance: few; len: 15; v_gene: TRBV27; j_gene: TRBJ2-1; CDR3aa: CASRGSGNSYNEQFF; CDR3nt: TGTGCCAGCAGAGGTAGCGGGAACTCCTACAATGAGCAGTTCTTC
d_gene: -; abundance: -; len: 14; v_gene: TRBV7-8; j_gene: TRBJ2-2; CDR3aa: CASIGGTPFGELFF; CDR3nt: TGTGCCAGCATTGGCGGGACACCATTCGGGGAGCTGTTTTTT
d_gene: TRBD1; abundance: many; len: 15; v_gene: TRBV27; j_gene: TRBJ1-5; CDR3aa: CASSLWGQAGQPQHF; CDR3nt: TGTGCCAGCAGTTTATGGGGACAGGCGGGTCAGCCCCAGCATTTT
d_gene: -; abundance: -; len: 18; v_gene: TRBV7-6; j_gene: TRBJ2-2; CDR3aa: CASSSIGLGQANTGELFF; CDR3nt: TGTGCCAGCAGCTCGATCGGGCTCGGTCAGGCAAACACCGGGGAGCTGTTTTTT
d_gene: -; abundance: once; len: 16; v_gene: TRBV5-6; j_gene: TRBJ2-1; CDR3aa: CASSLRSWGRGYEQFF; CDR3nt: TGTGCCAGCAGCTTGCGAAGCTGGGGGAGAGGGTATGAGCAGTTCTTC
d_gene: -; abundance: few; len: 13; v_gene: TRBV28; j_gene: TRBJ2-7; CDR3aa: CASSTNPPYEQYF; CDR3nt: TGTGCCAGCAGCACAAATCCTCCCTACGAGCAGTACTTC
d_gene: -; abundance: -; len: 15; v_gene: TRBV12-3/TRBV12-4; j_gene: TRBJ2-7; CDR3aa: CASSLAGDLPYEQYF; CDR3nt: TGTGCCAGCAGTTTAGCGGGGGACCTCCCCTACGAGCAGTACTTC
d_gene: -; abundance: few; len: 12; v_gene: TRBV6-2/TRBV6-3; j_gene: TRBJ1-1; CDR3aa: CASSRTNTEAFF; CDR3nt: TGTGCCAGCAGTCGTACGAACACTGAAGCTTTCTTT
d_gene: -; abundance: few; len: 12; v_gene: TRBV29-1; j_gene: TRBJ2-5; CDR3aa: CSVMGDRSTQYF; CDR3nt: TGCAGCGTTATGGGGGACCGGTCGACCCAGTACTTC
d_gene: TRBD1; abundance: -; len: 15; v_gene: TRBV5-1; j_gene: TRBJ2-5; CDR3aa: CASSTGQGNKETQYF; CDR3nt: TGCGCCAGCAGCACCGGACAGGGAAATAAGGAGACCCAGTACTTC
d_gene: -; abundance: few; len: 12; v_gene: TRBV10-3; j_gene: TRBJ2-1; CDR3aa: CATWTGGNEQFF; CDR3nt: TGTGCCACTTGGACAGGAGGGAATGAGCAGTTCTTC
d_gene: TRBD2; abundance: -; len: 17; v_gene: TRBV20-1; j_gene: TRBJ2-3; CDR3aa: CSARSPGTSGSTDTQYF; CDR3nt: TGCAGTGCTAGATCACCTGGGACTAGCGGGAGCACAGATACGCAGTATTTT
d_gene: TRBD2; abundance: few; len: 15; v_gene: TRBV11-2; j_gene: TRBJ2-7; CDR3aa: CASSLRGGPSYEQYF; CDR3nt: TGTGCCAGCAGCCTTCGGGGGGGGCCCTCCTACGAGCAGTACTTC
d_gene: -; abundance: many; len: 15; v_gene: TRBV20-1; j_gene: TRBJ2-1; CDR3aa: CSVDQRGSRPNEQFF; CDR3nt: TGCAGTGTTGACCAGAGGGGGTCTCGACCGAATGAGCAGTTCTTC
d_gene: -; abundance: -; len: 14; v_gene: TRBV20-1; j_gene: TRBJ2-7; CDR3aa: CSAPSQGSRNEQYF; CDR3nt: TGCAGTGCCCCTAGCCAGGGCTCTAGAAACGAGCAGTACTTC
d_gene: -; abundance: -; len: 14; v_gene: TRBV6-4; j_gene: TRBJ1-5; CDR3aa: CATLGRHLNQPQHF; CDR3nt: TGTGCCACCTTGGGTAGACACCTCAATCAGCCCCAGCATTTT
d_gene: TRBD1; abundance: many; len: 17; v_gene: TRBV5-1; j_gene: TRBJ2-3; CDR3aa: CASSVGWDRPWGDTQYF; CDR3nt: TGCGCCAGCAGCGTGGGGTGGGACAGACCCTGGGGAGATACGCAGTATTTT